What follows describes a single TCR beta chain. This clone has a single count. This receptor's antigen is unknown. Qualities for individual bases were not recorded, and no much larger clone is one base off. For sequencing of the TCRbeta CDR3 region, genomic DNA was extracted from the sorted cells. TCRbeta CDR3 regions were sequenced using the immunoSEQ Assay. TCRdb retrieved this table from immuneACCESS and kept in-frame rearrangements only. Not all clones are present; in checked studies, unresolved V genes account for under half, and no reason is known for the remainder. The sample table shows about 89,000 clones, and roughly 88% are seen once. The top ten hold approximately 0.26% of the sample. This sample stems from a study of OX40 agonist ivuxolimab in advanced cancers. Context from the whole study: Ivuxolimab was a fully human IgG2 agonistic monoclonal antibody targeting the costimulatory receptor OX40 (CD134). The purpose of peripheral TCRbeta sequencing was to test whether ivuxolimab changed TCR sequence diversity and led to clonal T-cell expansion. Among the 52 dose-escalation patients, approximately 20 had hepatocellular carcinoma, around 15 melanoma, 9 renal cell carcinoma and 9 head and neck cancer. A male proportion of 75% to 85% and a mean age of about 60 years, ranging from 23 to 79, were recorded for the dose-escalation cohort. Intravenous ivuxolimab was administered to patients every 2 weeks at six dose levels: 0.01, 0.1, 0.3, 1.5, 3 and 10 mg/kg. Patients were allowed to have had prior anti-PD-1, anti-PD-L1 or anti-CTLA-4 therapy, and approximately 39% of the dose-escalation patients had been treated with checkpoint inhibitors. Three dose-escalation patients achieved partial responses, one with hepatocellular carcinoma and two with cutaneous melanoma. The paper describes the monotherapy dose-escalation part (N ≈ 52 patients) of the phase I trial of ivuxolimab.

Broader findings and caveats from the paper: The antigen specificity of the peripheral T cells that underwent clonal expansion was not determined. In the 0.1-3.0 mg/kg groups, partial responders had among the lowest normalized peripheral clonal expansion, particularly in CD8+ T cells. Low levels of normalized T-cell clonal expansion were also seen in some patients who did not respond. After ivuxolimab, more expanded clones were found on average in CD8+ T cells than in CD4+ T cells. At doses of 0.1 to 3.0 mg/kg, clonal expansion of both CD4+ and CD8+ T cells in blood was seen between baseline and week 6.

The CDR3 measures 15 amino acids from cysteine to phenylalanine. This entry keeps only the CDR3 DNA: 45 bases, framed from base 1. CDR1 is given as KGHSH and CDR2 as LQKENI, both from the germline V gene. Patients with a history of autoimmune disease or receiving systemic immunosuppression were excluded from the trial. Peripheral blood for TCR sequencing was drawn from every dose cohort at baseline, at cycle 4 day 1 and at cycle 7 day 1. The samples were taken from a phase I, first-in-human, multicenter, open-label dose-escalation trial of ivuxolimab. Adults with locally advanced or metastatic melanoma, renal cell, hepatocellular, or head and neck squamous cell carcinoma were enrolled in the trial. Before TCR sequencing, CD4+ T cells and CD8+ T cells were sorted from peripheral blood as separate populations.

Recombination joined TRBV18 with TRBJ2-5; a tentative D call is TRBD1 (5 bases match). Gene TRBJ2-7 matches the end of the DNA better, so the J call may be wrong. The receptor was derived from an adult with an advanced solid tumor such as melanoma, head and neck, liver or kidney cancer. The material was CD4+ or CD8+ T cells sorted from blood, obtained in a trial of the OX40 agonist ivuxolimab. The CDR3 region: CASSLDRVGAYEQYF. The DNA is TGTGCCAGCTCGCTAGACAGAGTAGGGGCCTACGAGCAGTACTTC.